This T cell receptor (beta chain) was sequenced for a study of cytotoxic CD8 clonotypes in ibrutinib-treated CLL. The overall study: Partial responders roughly 25, complete 2; around twelve progressed and about 15 stayed in remission by median roughly 6 years. Average yields of 255,043 productive templates and 94,082 productive rearrangements characterized the samples.

Findings of the study overall: Baseline clonality was higher than in age-matched healthy donors and moved in step with circulating CD8+ T-cell counts. Sustained-remission and progressing patients' sampling times differed.

CDR3 length: 13 residues. Germline V gene data show CDR1 as LNHDA and CDR2 as SQIVND (reference sequence). The V end lost 4 bases, the J end lost 9 bases, and 16 bases lay between the germline ends. Of note for this clone: The antigen remains unidentified.

TCRdb keeps only in-frame clones here, not all; method: immunoSEQ multiplex PCR. Of some 200,000 clones listed, 70% were seen once; the top ten hold 5.5% to 6%. This sample comprised PBMCs, obtained after 12 months of ibrutinib treatment. This sequence was found in a human donor with chronic lymphocytic leukemia. The chain is built from TRBV19 and TRBJ2-7; the D call may be TRBD1 or TRBD2 (5 bases each). The CDR3 nucleotides are TGTGCCAGTAGTACAGGAAAGATGGGGGTGCAGTACTTC. Its translation is CASSTGKMGVQYF.